The source of this TCR beta chain is a study of OX40 agonist ivuxolimab in advanced cancers. A word on this clone: Its antigen is as yet unknown.

General observations from the study: The study found that CD8+ T cells averaged more expanded clones than CD4+. Part of the nonresponder group also had normalized T-cell clonal expansion that was low.

Some clones are missing from TCRdb's copy, which holds only in-frame ones; the method was immunoSEQ multiplex PCR. The table records roughly 30,000 clones, 74% of them present only once. Germline V gene data show CDR1 as LNHDA and CDR2 as SQIVND (reference sequence). The CDR3 is 16 residues long. The V gene lost 7 bases and the J gene lost 6 bases, with 22 bases spanning the gap. The specimen comprised CD4+ or CD8+ T cells sorted from blood, sampled in a trial of the OX40 agonist ivuxolimab. The clonotype comes from an adult with an advanced solid tumor such as melanoma, head and neck, liver or kidney cancer. This chain uses TRBV19 with TRBJ1-5, with D possibly TRBD1 on 5 matching bases. The CDR3 DNA sequence: TGTGCCAGTACTCAGGGATGGGCGGCCTTACCTCAGCCCCAGCATTTT. Protein: CASTQGWAALPQPQHF.